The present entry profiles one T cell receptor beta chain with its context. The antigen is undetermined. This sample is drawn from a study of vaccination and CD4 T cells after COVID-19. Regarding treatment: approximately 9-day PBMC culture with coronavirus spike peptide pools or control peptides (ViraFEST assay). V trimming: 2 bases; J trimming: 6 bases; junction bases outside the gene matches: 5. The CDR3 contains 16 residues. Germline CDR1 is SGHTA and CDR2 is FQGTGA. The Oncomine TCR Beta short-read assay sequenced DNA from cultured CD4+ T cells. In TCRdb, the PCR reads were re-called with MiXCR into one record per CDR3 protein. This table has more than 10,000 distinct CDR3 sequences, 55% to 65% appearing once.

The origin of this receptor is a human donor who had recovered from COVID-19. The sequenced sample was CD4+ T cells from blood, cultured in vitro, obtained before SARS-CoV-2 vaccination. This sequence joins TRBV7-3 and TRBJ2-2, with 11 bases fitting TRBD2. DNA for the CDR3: TGTGCCAGCAGCTTAGGGCTAGCGGGAGGATCCGGGGAGCTGTTTTTT. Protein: CASSLGLAGGSGELFF.